This T cell receptor beta chain is drawn from a study of blood T cells in healthy people across ages. Notes on the study in general: Older individuals had lower TCR beta diversity per million T cells (the decline was roughly linear).

The count of this clonotype is one. No antigen is known for it. Isolation yielded PBMCs, at least 7 million per sample, in every case. Germline CDR1 is GTSNPN and CDR2 is SVGIG (reference sequence). The CDR3 runs to 12 residues. The V and J ends lost 8 bases and 2 bases respectively, with 11 bases between them. A J-beta primer mix and a sample-barcoded 5' primer were used in a second PCR of about 7 to 12 cycles. Every cDNA molecule carried a tag from a template-switch adaptor bearing 12 random nucleotides. In TCRdb, the 5' RACE reads were re-called with MiXCR into one record per CDR3 protein. The sample lists 1.5 million or so distinct CDR3 sequences, roughly 45% occurring once.

This clonotype was obtained from a woman under 30 in good health. The sample consisted of blood. This chain joins TRBV30 and TRBJ2-3; a possible D gene is TRBD2 (5 bases). CDR3 DNA sequence: TGTGCCCGTGGACTGAACACAGATACGCAGTATTTT. This sequence encodes CARGLNTDTQYF.